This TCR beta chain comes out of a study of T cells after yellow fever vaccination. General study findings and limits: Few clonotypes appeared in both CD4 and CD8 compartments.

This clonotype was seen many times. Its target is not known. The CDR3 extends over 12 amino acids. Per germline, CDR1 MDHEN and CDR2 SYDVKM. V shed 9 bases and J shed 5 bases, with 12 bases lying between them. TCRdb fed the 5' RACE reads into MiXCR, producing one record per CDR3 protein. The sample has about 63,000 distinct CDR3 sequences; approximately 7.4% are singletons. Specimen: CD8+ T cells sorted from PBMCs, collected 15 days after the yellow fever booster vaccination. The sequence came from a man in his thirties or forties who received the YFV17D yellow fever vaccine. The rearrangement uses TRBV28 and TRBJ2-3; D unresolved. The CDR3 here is CASSMGKDTQYF. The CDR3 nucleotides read TGTGCCAGTTCTATGGGCAAAGATACGCAGTATTTT.